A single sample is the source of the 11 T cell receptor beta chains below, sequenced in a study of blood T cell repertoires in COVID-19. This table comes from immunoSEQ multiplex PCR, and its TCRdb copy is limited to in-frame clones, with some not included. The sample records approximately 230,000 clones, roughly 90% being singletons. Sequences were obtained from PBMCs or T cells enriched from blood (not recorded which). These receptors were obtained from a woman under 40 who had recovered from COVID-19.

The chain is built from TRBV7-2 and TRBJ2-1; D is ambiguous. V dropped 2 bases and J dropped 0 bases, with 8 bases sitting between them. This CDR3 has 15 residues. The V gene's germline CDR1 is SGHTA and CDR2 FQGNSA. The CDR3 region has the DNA TGTGCCAGCAGCTTAAAGCCCACCTCCTACAATGAGCAGTTCTTC. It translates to CASSLKPTSYNEQFF.

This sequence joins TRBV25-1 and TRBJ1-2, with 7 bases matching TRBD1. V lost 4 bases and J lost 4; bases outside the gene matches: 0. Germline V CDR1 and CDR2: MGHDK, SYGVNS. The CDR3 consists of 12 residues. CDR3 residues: CASSGQGYGYTF. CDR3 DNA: TGTGCCAGCAGTGGACAGGGCTATGGCTACACCTTC.

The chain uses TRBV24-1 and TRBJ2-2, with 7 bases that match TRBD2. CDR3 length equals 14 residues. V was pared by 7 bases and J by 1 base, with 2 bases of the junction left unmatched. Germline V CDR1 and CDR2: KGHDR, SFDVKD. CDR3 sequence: CATRGRGNTGELFF. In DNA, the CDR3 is TGTGCCACCAGAGGGAGGGGGAACACCGGGGAGCTGTTTTTT.

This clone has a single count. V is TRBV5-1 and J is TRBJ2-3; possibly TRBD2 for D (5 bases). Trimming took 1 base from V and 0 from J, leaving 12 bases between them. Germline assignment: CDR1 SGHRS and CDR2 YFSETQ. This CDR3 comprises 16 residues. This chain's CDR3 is CASSLRRASSTDTQYF. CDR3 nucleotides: TGCGCCAGCAGCTTGCGGCGGGCCTCTAGCACAGATACGCAGTATTTT.

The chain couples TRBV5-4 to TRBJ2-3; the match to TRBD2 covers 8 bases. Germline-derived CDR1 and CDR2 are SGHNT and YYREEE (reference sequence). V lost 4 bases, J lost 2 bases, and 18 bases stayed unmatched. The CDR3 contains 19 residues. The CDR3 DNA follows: TGTGCCAGCAGCCTGCAACTAGCGGCTCTCCCCTGGGACACAGATACGCAGTATTTT. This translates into CASSLQLAALPWDTDTQYF.

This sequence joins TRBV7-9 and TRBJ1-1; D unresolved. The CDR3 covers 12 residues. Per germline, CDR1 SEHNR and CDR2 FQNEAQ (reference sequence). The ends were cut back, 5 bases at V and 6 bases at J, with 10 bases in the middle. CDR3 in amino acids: CASSREGAEAFF. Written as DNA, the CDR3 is TGTGCCAGCAGCCGGGAGGGCGCTGAAGCTTTCTTT.

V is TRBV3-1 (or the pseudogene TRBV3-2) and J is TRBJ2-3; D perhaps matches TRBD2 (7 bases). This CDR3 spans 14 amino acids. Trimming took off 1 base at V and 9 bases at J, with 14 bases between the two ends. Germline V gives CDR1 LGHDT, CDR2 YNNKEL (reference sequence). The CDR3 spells CASSQGRGGGTQYF. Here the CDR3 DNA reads TGTGCCAGCAGCCAAGGGAGGGGAGGGGGGACGCAGTATTTT.

For the CDR3, the DNA is TGCGCCAGCAGCTTGCCTCAGCGTCTACGCACAGATACGCAGTATTTT. Amino acid sequence: CASSLPQRLRTDTQYF. This chain uses TRBV5-1 with TRBJ2-3; D call uncertain. V lost 1 base, J lost 1 base, and 13 bases lay in between. CDR3 length: 16 residues. The germline V gene has CDR1 SGHRS and CDR2 YFSETQ.

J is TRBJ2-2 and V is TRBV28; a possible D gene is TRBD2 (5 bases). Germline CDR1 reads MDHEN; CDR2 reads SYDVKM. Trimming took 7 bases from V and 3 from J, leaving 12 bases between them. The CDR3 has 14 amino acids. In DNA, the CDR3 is TGTGCCAGCATCGGGCGGGCCTACACCGGGGAGCTGTTTTTT. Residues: CASIGRAYTGELFF.

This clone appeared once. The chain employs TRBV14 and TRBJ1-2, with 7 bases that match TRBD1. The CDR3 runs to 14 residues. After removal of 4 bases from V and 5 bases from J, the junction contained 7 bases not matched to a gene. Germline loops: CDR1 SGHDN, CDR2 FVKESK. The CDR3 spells CASSPRQGPYGYTF. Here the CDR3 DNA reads TGTGCCAGCAGCCCCCGACAGGGCCCTTATGGCTACACCTTC.

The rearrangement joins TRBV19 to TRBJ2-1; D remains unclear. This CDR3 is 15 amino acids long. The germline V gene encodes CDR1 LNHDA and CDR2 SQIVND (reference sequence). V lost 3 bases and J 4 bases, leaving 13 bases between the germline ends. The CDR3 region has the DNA TGTGCCAGTAGTATCCTAGGTAAAACGTACAATGAGCAGTTCTTC. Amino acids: CASSILGKTYNEQFF.